The 15 T cell receptor beta chains in this list originate from one sample, sequenced in a study of T-cell memory formation after mild COVID-19. TCRdb reprocessed the 5' RACE reads via MiXCR and lists one record per CDR3 protein. The table has approximately 240,000 distinct CDR3 sequences, roughly 15% seen once. The sample comprised PBMCs or a T cell subset sorted from them (not recorded which). The receptors derive from a man aged 18 to 35 who had mild COVID-19 (a few samples of this study predate the infection). Cell type and time point are not known.

The gene calls are TRBV19 and TRBJ2-3, with TRBD2 identical over 7 bases. V lost 6 bases, J lost 6 bases, and 12 bases stayed unmatched. Germline V gene lookup returns CDR1 LNHDA and CDR2 SQIVND (reference sequence). This CDR3 is 15 amino acids long. CDR3 region: CASRPPGLVGDTQYF. The CDR3 DNA follows: TGTGCCAGTAGACCACCCGGACTAGTGGGCGATACGCAGTATTTT.

The chain carries TRBV6-5 and TRBJ1-6, with TRBD1 identical over 7 bases. Germline assignment: CDR1 MNHEY and CDR2 SVGAGI. The CDR3 runs 17 residues. The junction had 10 bases not matched to a gene; V was cut back by 0 bases and J by 8 bases. Here the CDR3 reads CASSYSKGGRGDSPLHF. Here the CDR3 DNA reads TGTGCCAGCAGTTACTCGAAGGGGGGCAGGGGGGATTCACCCCTCCACTTT.

The chain links TRBV5-1 to TRBJ2-1; 10 positions agree with TRBD2. The ends lost 4 bases at V and 7 bases at J; junction bases unmatched: 11. This CDR3 has 16 amino acids. Germline CDR1 is SGHRS and CDR2 is YFSETQ. CDR3 amino acids: CASSLPSGGVSNEQFF. As DNA, the CDR3 is TGCGCCAGCAGCCTCCCTAGCGGGGGAGTCTCGAATGAGCAGTTCTTC.

The chain employs TRBV10-3 and TRBJ2-5, with D possibly matching TRBD2 (5 bases). The V end was cut by 11 bases, the J end by 2 bases, with 9 bases between. The CDR3 consists of 11 residues. Germline CDR1 reads ENHRY; CDR2 reads SYGVKD. CDR3 loop: CAAGGQETQYF. In nucleotides, the CDR3 is TGTGCCGCGGGTGGTCAAGAGACCCAGTACTTC.

The rearrangement joins TRBV9 to TRBJ2-3; TRBD1 might be the D (6 bases). Germline V gives CDR1 SGDLS, CDR2 YYNGEE. Trimming removed 1 base at V and 2 bases at J, with 11 bases between. This CDR3 contains 15 residues. CDR3 loop: CASSVRGTLTDTQYF. Here the CDR3 DNA reads TGTGCCAGCAGCGTAAGGGGGACACTCACAGATACGCAGTATTTT.

The genes are TRBV7-2 and TRBJ2-5, with TRBD2 matching over 7 bases. Trimming cost V 6 bases and J 5 bases; bases outside gene matches: 9. The germline CDR1 and CDR2 sequences are SGHTA and FQGNSA. This CDR3 region has 14 residues. The CDR3 DNA is TGTGCCAGCAGGGCGGGGGTAGCCCGCGAGACCCAGTACTTC. Its translation: CASRAGVARETQYF.

This clonotype was counted between two and nine times. The chain links TRBV6-6 to TRBJ1-4; D is uncertain. This CDR3 is built from 15 residues. Trimming shortened V by 2 bases and J by 5 bases, and 12 bases separated the two germline ends. CDR1 is MNHNY, CDR2 SVGAGI, per germline (reference sequence). CDR3 nucleotides: TGTGCCAGCAGTTACCGCCCTGATAGAAATGAAAAACTGTTTTTT. It translates to CASSYRPDRNEKLFF.

This clonotype occurred a few times. The CDR3 spells CASSLGIAGETQYF. DNA for the CDR3: TGTGCCAGCAGCTTAGGTATCGCGGGAGAGACCCAGTACTTC. This chain links TRBV7-8 with TRBJ2-5, with D perhaps matching TRBD2 (5 bases). V was cut by 1 base and J by 4 bases, with 10 bases left in between. This CDR3 spans 14 amino acids. Germline V gene sequence: CDR1 SGHVS, CDR2 FQNEAQ.

This clonotype was seen once. J is TRBJ1-2 and V is TRBV18, with TRBD1 as a possible D gene (6 bases). The CDR3 has 15 residues. Germline assignment: CDR1 KGHSH and CDR2 LQKENI. Trimming took 3 bases from V and 8 from J, leaving 19 bases between them. CDR3 region: CASSPQPGTDSGYTF. The CDR3 DNA sequence: TGTGCCAGCTCACCGCAACCCGGGACGGACAGCGGCTACACCTTC.

This clonotype was recorded a few times. The CDR3 DNA reads TGCAGTAGTGACGCGGGGGGACTGGATGGCTACACCTTC. Translating it yields CSSDAGGLDGYTF. This rearrangement joins TRBV20-1 to TRBJ1-2; maybe TRBD1 (5 bases). Germline lookup yields CDR1 DFQATT and CDR2 SNEGSKA (reference sequence). The V end was cut by 8 bases, the J end by 6 bases, with 19 bases between. There are 13 residues in the CDR3.

This chain links TRBV7-3 with TRBJ1-2, with 7 bases identical to TRBD1. Unmatched junction bases numbered 10, after V lost 4 bases and J lost 5 bases. CDR1 SGHTA and CDR2 FQGTGA come from the germline V gene. The CDR3 consists of 15 residues. The CDR3: CASSSRTGPGYGYTF. The CDR3 bases are TGTGCCAGCAGCTCCAGGACAGGACCCGGTTATGGCTACACCTTC. The full variable domain, in which reference TRBV7-3 and TRBJ1-2 provide the parts outside the CDR3, is GAGVSQTPSNKVTEKGKYVELRCDPISGHTALYWYRQSLGQGPEFLIYFQGTGAADDSGLPNDRFFAVRPEGSVSTLKIQRTERGDSAVYLCASSSRTGPGYGYTFGSGTRLTVV.

The sample holds a few counts of this clonotype. V usage is TRBV12-3 or TRBV12-4 and J usage is TRBJ1-2; 7 nucleotides match TRBD1. Losses at the gene ends were 6 bases for V and 4 bases for J; bases not matched to a gene: 11. The CDR3 runs 15 residues. The CDR3 DNA reads TGTGCCAGCAGCCGGAGACAGGGACGGACCTATGGCTACACCTTC. Translated, it gives CASSRRQGRTYGYTF.

The chain uses TRBV6-2 or TRBV6-3 and TRBJ1-5, with D perhaps matching TRBD1 (5 bases). The V gene's germline CDR1 is MNHEY and CDR2 SVGEGT. Trimming took off 5 bases at V and 0 bases at J, with 20 bases between the two ends. CDR3 length: 18 residues. The CDR3 DNA reads TGTGCCAGCAGTCCGCCTGGGAGGGAGGGGTATAGCAATCAGCCCCAGCATTTT. Its protein is CASSPPGREGYSNQPQHF.

This chain links TRBV6-5 with TRBJ2-1; possibly TRBD1 for D (5 bases). Germline lookup yields CDR1 MNHEY and CDR2 SVGAGI. The CDR3 contains 14 residues. Trimming stripped 6 bases from V and 8 bases from J, with 17 bases between. The CDR3 DNA sequence: TGTGCCAGCAGGACGGTTGAATGGGGCGATGAGCAGTTCTTC. Protein product: CASRTVEWGDEQFF.

The chain couples TRBV4-3 to TRBJ2-5, with D uncertain. The V end was cut by 1 base, the J end by 4 bases, with 7 bases between. The CDR3 sequence is 13 residues long. Germline CDR1 and CDR2: LGHNA and YSLEER. CDR3 nucleotide sequence: TGCGCCAGCAGCCAAGTAAAGGGAGAGACCCAGTACTTC. Protein product: CASSQVKGETQYF.